The rows below give T cell receptor beta chains drawn from one sample of a study of T cell responses to AZD1222 COVID-19 vaccine. Sequencing was performed with immunoSEQ multiplex PCR; in TCRdb, only in-frame clones are kept and a portion is missing. The table has about 140,000 clones, approximately 80% seen once; the top ten hold over 3.5%. Sequencing was performed on peripheral blood, taken on day 0 of AZD1222 vaccination. The receptors stem from an adult in good health. Both conserved end residues are part of each CDR3. A D gene is named only where the DNA matches it firmly. Some rows have no size entry. The others give once, few or many, or a class for an expanded clone.

once,NA,TRBV27,TRBJ1-6,15,CAASQRGFGNSPLHF,TGTGCCGCCTCCCAACGGGGGTTTGGTAATTCACCCCTCCACTTT
NA,NA,TRBV3-1/TRBV3-2,TRBJ1-2,15,CASSQTVGGTYGYTF,TGTGCCAGCAGCCAAACGGTGGGGGGGACTTATGGCTACACCTTC
few,NA,TRBV7-7,TRBJ2-7,13,CASSRNEAYEQYF,TGTGCTAGCAGCCGTAACGAGGCCTACGAGCAGTACTTC
NA,NA,TRBV7-9,TRBJ2-2,16,CASSPIGQRNTGELFF,TGTGCCAGCAGTCCAATCGGACAGAGGAACACCGGGGAGCTGTTTTTT
once,NA,TRBV28,TRBJ1-1,15,CASSFSRALRTEAFF,TGTGCCAGCAGTTTTTCCAGGGCGCTCAGAACTGAAGCTTTCTTT
NA,NA,TRBV5-4,TRBJ1-5,13,CASSSGSNQPQHF,TGTGCCAGCAGCTCTGGAAGTAATCAGCCCCAGCATTTT
few,NA,TRBV6-1,TRBJ1-2,18,CASSETSVRGDRGDGYTF,TGTGCCAGCAGTGAAACGAGCGTGAGAGGGGATCGGGGTGATGGCTACACCTTC
NA,NA,TRBV28,TRBJ1-4,11,CASGPQAGLFF,TGTGCCAGCGGACCCCAAGCGGGTCTGTTTTTT
NA,NA,TRBV19,TRBJ1-1,14,CASSERTGNTEAFF,TGTGCCAGTAGTGAAAGAACAGGGAACACTGAAGCTTTCTTT
NA,TRBD1,TRBV2,TRBJ1-1,15,CASRDRVGMNTEAFF,TGTGCCAGCAGGGACAGGGTCGGAATGAACACTGAAGCTTTCTTT
once,NA,TRBV7-3,TRBJ2-1,15,CASSPRGTEVNEQFF,TGTGCCAGCAGCCCCCGGGGGACGGAGGTCAATGAGCAGTTCTTC
once,NA,TRBV7-8,TRBJ2-7,13,CASSSGVYYEQYF,TGTGCCAGCAGCTCGGGGGTATACTACGAGCAGTACTTC